This T cell receptor (beta chain) was sequenced for a study of T cell changes during pregnancy in multiple sclerosis. Generated by immunoSEQ multiplex PCR, the TCRdb table keeps only in-frame clones and is missing some. The repertoire holds some 56,000 clones, 92% seen once, with approximately 0.58% in the top ten. The germline CDR1 and CDR2 sequences are LNHDA and SQIVND (reference sequence). This CDR3 comprises 13 residues. V was clipped by 2 bases and J by 4 bases, with 8 bases between them. This specimen consisted of CD4+ T cells from peripheral blood mononuclear cells, obtained after pregnancy. This TCR was recovered from a female donor with multiple sclerosis, enrolled in a pregnancy study. The V gene is TRBV19, the J gene TRBJ1-1; TRBD1 might be the D (5 bases). This CDR3 is CASSIIGGTEAFF. DNA for the CDR3: TGTGCCAGTAGTATAATCGGGGGCACTGAAGCTTTCTTT.